Presented here are 20 T cell receptor beta chains from one specimen sequenced in a study of blood T cell repertoires in COVID-19. Sequencing was performed with immunoSEQ multiplex PCR; in TCRdb, only in-frame clones are kept and a portion is missing. This table holds roughly 120,000 clones, about two thirds found once. Material for sequencing was peripheral blood. These receptors were collected from a human donor with acute or convalescent COVID-19. The donor label of this sample is uncertain.

The chain combines TRBV14 with TRBJ1-1; possible D gene TRBD1, 5 bases. Trimming took off 1 base at V and 7 bases at J, with 10 bases between the two ends. The CDR3 spans 13 residues. Germline assignment: CDR1 SGHDN and CDR2 FVKESK. DNA of the CDR3: TGTGCCAGCAGCCAAGTCGGGGGTGGTGAAGCTTTCTTT. It yields the protein CASSQVGGGEAFF.

The chain links TRBV2 to TRBJ1-5, with 7 bases identical to TRBD1. Germline V CDR1 and CDR2: SNHLY, FYNNEI. V lost 3 bases and J lost 1; bases outside the gene matches: 3. The CDR3 totals 15 residues. The CDR3 DNA reads TGTGCCAGCAGTGAGACAGGGATGAGCAATCAGCCCCAGCATTTT. Translated, it gives CASSETGMSNQPQHF.

The V call is TRBV28, the J call TRBJ1-3; D is uncertain. CDR3 length: 15 amino acids. Germline V gene sequence: CDR1 MDHEN, CDR2 SYDVKM. The V end lost 5 bases, the J end lost 0 bases, and 11 bases lay between the germline ends. The CDR3 coding sequence is TGTGCCAGCAGTACTCCGGGAAGCTCTGGAAACACCATATATTTT. Encoded protein: CASSTPGSSGNTIYF.

V is TRBV18 and J is TRBJ1-2; the match to TRBD1 covers 7 bases. This CDR3 has 13 residues. With V trimmed by 4 bases and J by 5 bases, 4 bases remained unmatched. CDR1 and CDR2 from the germline V gene are KGHSH and LQKENI. DNA of the CDR3: TGTGCCAGCTCACGACAGGGAGGATATGGCTACACCTTC. The encoded protein is CASSRQGGYGYTF. Using reference TRBV18 and TRBJ1-2 for the parts outside the CDR3, the full variable domain is NAGVMQNPRHLVRRRGQEARLRCSPMKGHSHVYWYRQLPEEGLKFMVYLQKENIIDESGMPKERFSAEFPKEGPSILRIQQVVRGDSAAYFCASSRQGGYGYTFGSGTRLTVV.

This clone was recorded a few times. V and J are TRBV29-1 and TRBJ1-1; TRBD1 matches 9 bases. This CDR3 has 12 residues. V dropped 6 bases and J dropped 7; count of bases not matched to a gene: 6. Germline CDR1 reads SQVTM; CDR2 reads ANQGSEA. The CDR3 sequence: CSVGGTGIEAFF. CDR3 nucleotides: TGCAGCGTGGGCGGGACAGGGATTGAAGCTTTCTTT.

V usage is TRBV11-2 and J usage is TRBJ2-5; TRBD2 aligns across 14 bases. J gave up 2 bases and V 2 bases, and 4 bases lay outside the gene matches. The CDR3 is 17 amino acids. CDR1 and CDR2 from the germline V gene are SGHAT and FQNNGV. CDR3 sequence reads: CASSLMGLAGEQETQYF. Here the CDR3 DNA reads TGTGCCAGCAGCTTAATGGGACTAGCGGGGGAACAAGAGACCCAGTACTTC. Supplemented by reference TRBV11-2 and TRBJ2-5, the full variable domain reads EAGVAQSPRYKIIEKRQSVAFWCNPISGHATLYWYQQILGQGPKLLIQFQNNGVVDDSQLPKDRFSAERLKGVDSTLKIQPAKLEDSAVYLCASSLMGLAGEQETQYFGPGTRLLVL.

This clone occurred a few times. The chain employs TRBV10-3 and TRBJ1-6, with 7 bases fitting TRBD1. This CDR3 spans 13 amino acids. V shed 6 bases, J shed 9 bases, and the junction held 5 bases outside the gene matches. Germline-derived CDR1 and CDR2 are ENHRY and SYGVKD. The chain's CDR3 is CAIRGTDTSPLHF. CDR3 DNA: TGTGCCATCAGAGGGACAGATACTTCACCCCTCCACTTT.

This clone was recorded many times. CDR3: CASSHSNQPQHF. CDR3 nucleotides: TGTGCCAGCAGCCATAGCAATCAGCCCCAGCATTTT. The genes are TRBV7-9 and TRBJ1-5, with unresolved D. V gave up 5 bases and J gave up 0 bases, with 2 bases separating them. CDR1 SEHNR and CDR2 FQNEAQ come from the germline V gene (reference sequence). There are 12 residues in the CDR3.

V gene TRBV28 combines with J gene TRBJ1-5, with 10 bases aligning to TRBD1. The J segment lost 6 bases and the V segment lost 6 bases, leaving 8 bases of the junction unmatched. Per germline, CDR1 MDHEN and CDR2 SYDVKM. The CDR3 runs 15 residues. The DNA of the CDR3 is TGTGCCAGCAGGCTAGACAGGGGGCGCGGTCAGCCCCAGCATTTT. It translates to CASRLDRGRGQPQHF.

V usage is TRBV5-1 and J usage is TRBJ1-6; D ambiguous. The CDR3 has 16 residues. Germline CDR1 SGHRS, CDR2 YFSETQ. With 4 bases removed from V and 7 bases from J, the gap between germline ends came to 18 bases. In DNA, the CDR3 is TGCGCCAGCAGCCCCGCCTACGGAGCGGGAAATTCACCCCTCCACTTT. The encoded protein is CASSPAYGAGNSPLHF.

The chain combines TRBV4-1 with TRBJ2-2, with D maybe TRBD1 (6 bases). Germline V gene data show CDR1 as MGHRA and CDR2 as YSYEKL. The CDR3 is 17 amino acids. Trimming stripped 2 bases from V and 1 base from J, with 14 bases between. CDR3 loop: CASSQLQGSGNTGELFF. DNA of the CDR3: TGCGCCAGCAGCCAACTACAGGGTTCGGGGAACACCGGGGAGCTGTTTTTT.

This clone was observed a few times. The chain has TRBV7-3 and TRBJ2-1; 11 bases fit TRBD2. The CDR3 length is 13 residues. V was pared by 2 bases and J by 11 bases, with 2 bases of the junction left unmatched. Per the germline V gene, CDR1 is SGHTA and CDR2 is FQGTGA. The CDR3 bases are TGTGCCAGCAGCTTATCTAGCGGGGGGAAGCAGTTCTTC. The encoded protein is CASSLSSGGKQFF.

The chain links TRBV3-1 (or the pseudogene TRBV3-2) to TRBJ2-7; TRBD1 is a possible D gene (5 bases). Trimming left V 1 base short and J 6 bases short, with 13 bases between. The CDR3 has 14 amino acids. CDR1 LGHDT and CDR2 YNNKEL come from the germline V gene (reference sequence). DNA of the CDR3: TGTGCCAGCAGCCAAGGGCAGGGTACGCGCGAGCAGTACTTC. Translating gives CASSQGQGTREQYF.

The V gene is TRBV10-2, the J gene TRBJ1-1; D might be TRBD1 (5 bases). The V gene's germline CDR1 is WSHSY and CDR2 SAAADI. This CDR3 has 15 amino acids. V was shortened by 3 bases and J by 1 base, with 12 bases between the two germline ends. CDR3 in DNA: TGCGCCAGCAGTGATAGTTCCGGGGGGAACACTGAAGCTTTCTTT. Its translation is CASSDSSGGNTEAFF.

The chain combines TRBV5-4 with TRBJ2-1; 7 bases line up with TRBD2. The CDR3 is 16 residues long. Germline CDR1 SGHNT, CDR2 YYREEE (reference sequence). Unmatched junction bases numbered 13, after V lost 6 bases and J lost 4 bases. CDR3 amino acids: CASTREASGLYNEQFF. In DNA form, the CDR3 reads TGTGCCAGCACCCGGGAGGCGTCAGGGTTGTACAATGAGCAGTTCTTC.

The chain links TRBV7-8 to TRBJ2-1; 9 positions match TRBD2. J gave up 5 bases and V 3 bases, and 2 bases lay outside the gene matches. The CDR3 consists of 14 residues. The germline V gene encodes CDR1 SGHVS and CDR2 FQNEAQ. Here the CDR3 DNA reads TGTGCCAGCAGCTTGGGACTAGCTAACAATGAGCAGTTCTTC. Residues: CASSLGLANNEQFF.

The CDR3 nucleotides read TGTGCCAGCAGCTTCAGGGGAATTAGCACAGATACGCAGTATTTT. As protein: CASSFRGISTDTQYF. The V gene is TRBV11-2, the J gene TRBJ2-3; tentatively, D is TRBD1 (6 bases). Germline V gives CDR1 SGHAT, CDR2 FQNNGV. Trimming pared 3 bases from V and 0 bases from J, leaving 10 bases between. There are 15 residues in the CDR3.

The J gene is TRBJ1-6, the V gene TRBV27; 10 nucleotides line up with TRBD1. With V trimmed by 5 bases and J by 6 bases, 4 bases remained unmatched. This CDR3 is built from 15 residues. Germline V lookup: CDR1 MNHEY, CDR2 SMNVEV (reference sequence). The CDR3, as DNA: TGTGCCAGCAGTGACAGGGGGCTGGGTAATTCACCCCTCCACTTT. It specifies CASSDRGLGNSPLHF.

This clone came up a few times. The genes are TRBV3-1 (or the pseudogene TRBV3-2) and TRBJ1-2, with a tentative D call TRBD1 (5 bases). V lost 2 bases to trimming and J lost 7 bases, with 17 bases between them. In germline, CDR1 is LGHDT, CDR2 YNNKEL (reference sequence). The CDR3 consists of 15 residues. The CDR3, as DNA: TGTGCCAGCAGCCAAACGACCCGGGGGGGAAGTGGCTACACCTTC. It encodes CASSQTTRGGSGYTF.

This clone occurred a few times. The V and J genes are TRBV2 and TRBJ1-3; 7 positions match TRBD1. The germline gives CDR1 SNHLY, CDR2 FYNNEI. V shed 5 bases, J shed 4 bases, and the junction held 8 bases outside the gene matches. This CDR3 contains 15 residues. CDR3 in DNA: TGTGCCAGCAGTCGTGACAGGGTTAACGGAAACACCATATATTTT. It encodes CASSRDRVNGNTIYF. Together with reference TRBV2 and TRBJ1-3, the CDR3 gives the full variable domain: EPEVTQTPSHQVTQMGQEVILRCVPISNHLYFYWYRQILGQKVEFLVSFYNNEISEKSEIFDDQFSVERPDGSNFTLKIRSTKLEDSAMYFCASSRDRVNGNTIYFGEGSWLTVV.